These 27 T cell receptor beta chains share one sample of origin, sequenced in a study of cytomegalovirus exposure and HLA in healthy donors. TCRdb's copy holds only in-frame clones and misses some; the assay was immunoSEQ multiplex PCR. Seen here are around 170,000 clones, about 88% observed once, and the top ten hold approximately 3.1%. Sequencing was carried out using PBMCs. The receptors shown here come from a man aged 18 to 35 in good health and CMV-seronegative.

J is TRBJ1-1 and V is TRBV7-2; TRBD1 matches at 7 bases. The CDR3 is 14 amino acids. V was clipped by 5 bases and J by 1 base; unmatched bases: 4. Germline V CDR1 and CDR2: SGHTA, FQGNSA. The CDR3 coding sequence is TGTGCCAGCAGCAAGACAGGGTGGAACACTGAAGCTTTCTTT. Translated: CASSKTGWNTEAFF. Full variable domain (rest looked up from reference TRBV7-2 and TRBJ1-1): GAGVSQSPSNKVTEKGKDVELRCDPISGHTALYWYRQSLGQGLEFLIYFQGNSAPDKSGLPSDRFSAERTGGSVSTLTIQRTQQEDSAVYLCASSKTGWNTEAFFGQGTRLTVV.

This CDR3 is CASNLAGGRGEQFF. The CDR3 DNA follows: TGTGCCAGCAATTTAGCGGGGGGGAGGGGTGAGCAGTTCTTC. The chain joins TRBV6-5 to TRBJ2-1, with 11 nucleotides matching TRBD2. CDR3 size: 14 residues. Looked up from germline, CDR1 is MNHEY and CDR2 is SVGAGI. With V trimmed by 7 bases and J by 9 bases, 8 bases remained unmatched.

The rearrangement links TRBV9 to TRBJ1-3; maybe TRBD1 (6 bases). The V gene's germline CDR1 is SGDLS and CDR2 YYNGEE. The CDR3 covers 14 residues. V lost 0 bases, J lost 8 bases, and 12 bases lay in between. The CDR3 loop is CASSVGQAGDTIYF. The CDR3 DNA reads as TGTGCCAGCAGCGTAGGACAGGCTGGGGACACCATATATTTT.

CDR3 protein: CASSPGTGWHEQFF. As DNA, the CDR3 is TGTGCCAGCAGCCCAGGGACAGGGTGGCATGAGCAGTTCTTC. The V call is TRBV7-2, the J call TRBJ2-1, with 9 bases aligning to TRBD1. The V gene end was trimmed by 5 bases and the J gene end by 8 bases; junction bases not matched to a gene: 7. CDR1 is SGHTA and CDR2 is FQGNSA in the germline V gene. The CDR3 consists of 14 residues.

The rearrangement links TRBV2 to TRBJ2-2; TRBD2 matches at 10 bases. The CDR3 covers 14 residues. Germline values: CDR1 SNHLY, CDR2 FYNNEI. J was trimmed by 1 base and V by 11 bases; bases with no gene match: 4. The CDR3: CASLAGGNTGELFF. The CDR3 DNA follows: TGTGCCTCTTTAGCGGGAGGGAACACCGGGGAGCTGTTTTTT.

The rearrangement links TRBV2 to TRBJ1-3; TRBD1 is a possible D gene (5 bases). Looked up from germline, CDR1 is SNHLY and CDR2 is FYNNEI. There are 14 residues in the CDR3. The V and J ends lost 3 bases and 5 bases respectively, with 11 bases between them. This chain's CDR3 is CASSDRVPRNTIYF. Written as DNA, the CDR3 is TGTGCCAGCAGTGACAGGGTCCCTAGAAACACCATATATTTT. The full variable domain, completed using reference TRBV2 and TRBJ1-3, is EPEVTQTPSHQVTQMGQEVILRCVPISNHLYFYWYRQILGQKVEFLVSFYNNEISEKSEIFDDQFSVERPDGSNFTLKIRSTKLEDSAMYFCASSDRVPRNTIYFGEGSWLTVV.

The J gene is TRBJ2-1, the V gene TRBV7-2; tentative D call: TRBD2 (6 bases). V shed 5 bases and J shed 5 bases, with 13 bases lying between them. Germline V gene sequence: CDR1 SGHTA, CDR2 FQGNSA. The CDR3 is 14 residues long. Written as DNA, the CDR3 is TGTGCCAGCAGCGCGCGGGCGGGAAACAATGAGCAGTTCTTC. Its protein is CASSARAGNNEQFF.

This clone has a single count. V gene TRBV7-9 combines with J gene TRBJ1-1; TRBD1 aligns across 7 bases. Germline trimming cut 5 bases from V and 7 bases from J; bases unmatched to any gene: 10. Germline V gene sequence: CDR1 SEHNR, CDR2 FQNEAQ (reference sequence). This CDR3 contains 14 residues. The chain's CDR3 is CASSPGGQAGEAFF. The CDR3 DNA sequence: TGTGCCAGCAGCCCAGGGGGGCAGGCCGGTGAAGCTTTCTTT.

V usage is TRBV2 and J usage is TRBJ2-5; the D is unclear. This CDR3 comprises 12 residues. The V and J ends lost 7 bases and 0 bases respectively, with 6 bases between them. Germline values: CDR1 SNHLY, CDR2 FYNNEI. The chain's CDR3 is CASKEYQETQYF. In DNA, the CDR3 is TGTGCCAGCAAAGAGTACCAAGAGACCCAGTACTTC.

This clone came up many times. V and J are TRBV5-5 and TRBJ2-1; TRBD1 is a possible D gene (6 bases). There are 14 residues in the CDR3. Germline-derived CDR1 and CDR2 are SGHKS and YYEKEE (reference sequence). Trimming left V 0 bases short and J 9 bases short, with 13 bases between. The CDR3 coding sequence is TGTGCCAGCAGCTTGGGAATGGGGGCCGGTGAGCAGTTCTTC. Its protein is CASSLGMGAGEQFF.

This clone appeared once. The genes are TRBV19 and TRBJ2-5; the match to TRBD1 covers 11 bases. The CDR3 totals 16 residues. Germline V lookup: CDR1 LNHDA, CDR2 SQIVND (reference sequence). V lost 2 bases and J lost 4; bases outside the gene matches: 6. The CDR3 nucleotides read TGTGCCAGTAGTATACGTCCCGGGACAGGGGGAGAGACCCAGTACTTC. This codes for CASSIRPGTGGETQYF.

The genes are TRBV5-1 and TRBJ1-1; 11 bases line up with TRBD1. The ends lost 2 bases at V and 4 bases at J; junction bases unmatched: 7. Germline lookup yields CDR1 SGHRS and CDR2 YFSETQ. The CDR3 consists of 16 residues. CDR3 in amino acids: CASSFVGGTGGTEAFF. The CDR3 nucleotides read TGCGCCAGCAGCTTCGTAGGCGGGACAGGGGGCACTGAAGCTTTCTTT.

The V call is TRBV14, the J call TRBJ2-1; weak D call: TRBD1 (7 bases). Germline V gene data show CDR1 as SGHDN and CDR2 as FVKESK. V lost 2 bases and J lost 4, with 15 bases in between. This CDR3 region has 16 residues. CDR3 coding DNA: TGTGCCAGCAGCCAACCTGGCAGGGGGGTTTACAATGAGCAGTTCTTC. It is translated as CASSQPGRGVYNEQFF.

This CDR3 is CASSDSAGLATYNEQFF. CDR3 bases: TGTGCCAGCAGTGACTCGGCGGGACTAGCGACCTACAATGAGCAGTTCTTC. V and J are TRBV6-4 and TRBJ2-1, with 10 bases aligning to TRBD2. Germline trimming cut 0 bases from V and 2 bases from J; bases unmatched to any gene: 4. Germline V gene lookup returns CDR1 MRHNA and CDR2 SNTAGT. The length of the CDR3 is 17 residues.

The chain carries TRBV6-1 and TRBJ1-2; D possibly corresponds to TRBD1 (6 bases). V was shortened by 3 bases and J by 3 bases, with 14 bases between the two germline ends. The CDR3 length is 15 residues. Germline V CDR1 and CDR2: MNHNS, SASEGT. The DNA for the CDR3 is TGTGCCAGCAGTGACCTCGGACAGTTCCACTATGGCTACACCTTC. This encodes CASSDLGQFHYGYTF.

The CDR3 spells CASSESGSGGYTDTQYF. The CDR3 DNA sequence: TGCGCCAGCAGTGAGTCGGGAAGCGGGGGATACACAGATACGCAGTATTTT. The chain couples TRBV10-1 to TRBJ2-3; 8 bases fit TRBD2. Losses at the gene ends were 0 bases for V and 2 bases for J; bases not matched to a gene: 7. Germline V gene sequence: CDR1 WNHNN, CDR2 SYGVQD (reference sequence). The CDR3 spans 17 residues.

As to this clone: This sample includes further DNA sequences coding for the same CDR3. CDR3 nucleotide sequence: TGCGCCAGCAGCTTTGGACAGGGGGGTGAAAAACTGTTTTTT. Protein sequence: CASSFGQGGEKLFF. The chain carries TRBV5-1 and TRBJ1-4, with 10 bases lining up with TRBD1. V was clipped by 2 bases and J by 7 bases; unmatched bases: 2. In germline, CDR1 is SGHRS, CDR2 YFSETQ. This CDR3 is 14 amino acids long.

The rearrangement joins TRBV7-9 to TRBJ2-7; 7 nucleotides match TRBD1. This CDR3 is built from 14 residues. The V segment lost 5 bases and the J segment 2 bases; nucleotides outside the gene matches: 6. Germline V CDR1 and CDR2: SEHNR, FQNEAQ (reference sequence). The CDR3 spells CASSHGTEPYEQYF. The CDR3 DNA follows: TGTGCCAGCAGCCACGGGACAGAACCCTACGAGCAGTACTTC.

CDR3 DNA: TGTGCCAGCAGCCTATCAGGCGGGACAGGGGGCCTTGAGCAGTTCTTC. This gives the protein CASSLSGGTGGLEQFF. This chain uses TRBV7-8 with TRBJ2-1, with 12 bases aligning to TRBD1. This CDR3 spans 16 amino acids. The V gene end was trimmed by 5 bases and the J gene end by 9 bases; junction bases not matched to a gene: 11. CDR1 is SGHVS and CDR2 is FQNEAQ in the germline V gene.

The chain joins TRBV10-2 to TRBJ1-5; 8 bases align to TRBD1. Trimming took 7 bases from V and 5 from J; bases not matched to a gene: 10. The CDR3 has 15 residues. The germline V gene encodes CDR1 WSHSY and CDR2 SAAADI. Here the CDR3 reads CASNDQGAGDQPQHF. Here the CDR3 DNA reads TGCGCCAGCAATGATCAGGGGGCCGGCGATCAGCCCCAGCATTTT.

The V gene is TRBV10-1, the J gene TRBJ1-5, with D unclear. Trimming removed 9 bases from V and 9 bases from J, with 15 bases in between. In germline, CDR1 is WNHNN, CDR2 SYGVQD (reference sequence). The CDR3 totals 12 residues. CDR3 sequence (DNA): TGCGCCAGTTCGGATAGCGTAGGGCCCCAGCATTTT. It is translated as CASSDSVGPQHF.

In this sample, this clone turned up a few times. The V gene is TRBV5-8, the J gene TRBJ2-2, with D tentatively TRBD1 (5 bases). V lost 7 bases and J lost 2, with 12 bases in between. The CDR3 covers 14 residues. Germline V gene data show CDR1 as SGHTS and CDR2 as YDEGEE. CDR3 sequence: CASSRDRNTGELFF. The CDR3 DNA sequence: TGTGCCAGCTCCAGGGATCGTAACACCGGGGAGCTGTTTTTT. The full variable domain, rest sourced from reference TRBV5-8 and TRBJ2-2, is EAGVTQSPTHLIKTRGQQATLRCSPISGHTSVYWYQQALGLGLQFLLWYDEGEERNRGNFPPRFSGRQFPNYSSELNVNALELEDSALYLCASSRDRNTGELFFGEGSRLTVL.

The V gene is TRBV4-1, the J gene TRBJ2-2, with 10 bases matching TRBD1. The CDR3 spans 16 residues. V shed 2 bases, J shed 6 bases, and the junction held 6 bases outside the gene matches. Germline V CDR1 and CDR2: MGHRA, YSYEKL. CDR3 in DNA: TGCGCCAGCAGCCAATGGACAGGGGGAAGTGCCGGGGAGCTGTTTTTT. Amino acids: CASSQWTGGSAGELFF.

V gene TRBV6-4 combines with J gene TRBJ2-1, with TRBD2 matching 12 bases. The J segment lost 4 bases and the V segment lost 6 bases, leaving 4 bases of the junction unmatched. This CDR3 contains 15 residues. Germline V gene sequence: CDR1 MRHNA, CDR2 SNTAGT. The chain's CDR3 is CASSEGLAGYNEQFF. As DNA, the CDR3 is TGTGCCAGCAGCGAAGGACTAGCGGGGTACAATGAGCAGTTCTTC.

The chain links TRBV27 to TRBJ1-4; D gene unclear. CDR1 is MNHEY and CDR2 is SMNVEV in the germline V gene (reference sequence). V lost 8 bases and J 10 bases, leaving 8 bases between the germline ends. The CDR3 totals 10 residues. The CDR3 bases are TGTGCCAGCGGAGCGGGAAAACTGTTTTTT. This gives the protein CASGAGKLFF.

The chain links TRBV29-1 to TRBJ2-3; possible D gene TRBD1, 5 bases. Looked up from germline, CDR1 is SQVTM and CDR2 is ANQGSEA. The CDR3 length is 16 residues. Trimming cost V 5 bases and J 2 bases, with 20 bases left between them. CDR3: CSVLGALTESTDTQYF. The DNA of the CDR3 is TGCAGCGTTTTAGGGGCCCTGACGGAATCCACAGATACGCAGTATTTT.

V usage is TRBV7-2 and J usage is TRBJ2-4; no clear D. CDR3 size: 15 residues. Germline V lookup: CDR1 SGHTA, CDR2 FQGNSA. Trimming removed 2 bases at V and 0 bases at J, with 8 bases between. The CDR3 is CASSLSVLAKNIQYF. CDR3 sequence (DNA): TGTGCCAGCAGCTTATCGGTTCTAGCCAAAAACATTCAGTACTTC.